There are many counts of the clone carrying this T cell receptor beta chain. Amplification targeted TCR beta CDR3 regions from RNA transcripts. RT-PCR in the first round (using the HTBI primer set) targeted the TCR CDR3. Each CDR3 protein is one row after TCRdb ran MiXCR on the multiplex PCR reads. The data show almost 500,000 distinct CDR3 sequences, approximately 23% seen once. This entry comes from a study of T cells in Graves' hyperthyroidism and ophthalmopathy. Germline V gives CDR1 KGHDR, CDR2 SFDVKD. The CDR3 is made up of 13 amino acids. V lost 1 base, J lost 4 bases, and 6 bases lay in between.

This receptor was obtained from a woman in her sixties or seventies with Graves' ophthalmopathy. This rearrangement joins TRBV24-1 to TRBJ1-1; D may be TRBD1 (5 bases). The specimen sequenced was blood. The CDR3 bases are TGTGCCACCAGTGATTTTGGGGCCACTGAAGCTTTCTTT. Its protein product is CATSDFGATEAFF.